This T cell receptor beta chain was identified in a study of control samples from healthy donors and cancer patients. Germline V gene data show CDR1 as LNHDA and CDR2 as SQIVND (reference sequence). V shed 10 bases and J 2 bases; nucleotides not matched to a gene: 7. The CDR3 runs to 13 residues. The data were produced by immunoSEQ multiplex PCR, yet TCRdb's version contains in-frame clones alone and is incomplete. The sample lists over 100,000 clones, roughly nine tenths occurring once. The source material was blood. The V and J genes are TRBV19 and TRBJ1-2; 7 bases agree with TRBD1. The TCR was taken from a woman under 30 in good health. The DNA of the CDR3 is TGTGCCACTTCATACAGGGGAAACTATGGCTACACCTTC. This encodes CATSYRGNYGYTF.